This TCR beta chain is from a study of blood T cells in healthy people across ages. The CDR3 totals 13 residues. Germline loops: CDR1 SGDLS, CDR2 YYNGEE. The individuals who served as donors were healthy Caucasians living in Russia, aged about 6 to 95. Then a second PCR, running about 6 to 12 cycles, was carried out with a sample-barcoded 5' primer and a J-beta primer mix. Every sample returned 2.5 million or more CDR3-containing paired-end reads. TCRdb re-called the 5' RACE reads through MiXCR, storing one row per CDR3 protein. The sample lists over 950,000 distinct CDR3 sequences; 35% to 40% were seen once. General observations from the study: Age brought a roughly linear fall in TCR beta diversity measured per million T cells. From one million sequenced T cells, diversity estimates were lower bounds.

In its sample, this clonotype was seen a few times. Its cognate antigen is unknown. One junction end disagrees with the germline gene, perhaps due to a read error. This receptor was obtained from a man aged 18 to 35 in good health. The chain recombines TRBV9 with TRBJ2-1; no clear D gene. The sequenced material came from blood. Here the CDR3 reads CASSPSSCNEQFF. The CDR3 nucleotides are TGTGCCAGCTCGCCGAGCTCCTGCAATGAGCAGTTCTTC.